One and the same sample provided the 32 T cell receptor beta chains below, sequenced in a study of cytomegalovirus exposure and HLA in healthy donors (dated by TCRdb to about 2017). The library was made by the immunoSEQ multiplex PCR assay. A mixture of 60 forward primers for TCR Vbeta segments and 13 reverse primers for TCR Jbeta segments was used in the multiplex PCR. TCRdb took over this immuneACCESS table, retaining in-frame rearrangements with V and J assigned. Such tables are incomplete; in checked studies, under half of the missing clones stem from an unresolved V gene, and the remainder is unexplained. The sample records some 150,000 clones, 77% of which are singletons. About 4% of the sample belongs to the ten largest clones. The sample consisted of PBMCs. The source of these receptors is a male donor in good health and CMV-seronegative.

The chain carries TRBV2 and TRBJ2-2; D perhaps matches TRBD2 (6 bases). V was clipped by 3 bases and J by 0 bases, with 8 bases between them. This CDR3 is 15 amino acids long. Per germline, CDR1 SNHLY and CDR2 FYNNEI. The DNA for the CDR3 is TGTGCCAGCAGTGAGTGGGGGGCGAACACCGGGGAGCTGTTTTTT. Encoded protein: CASSEWGANTGELFF.

The chain is built from TRBV5-8 and TRBJ2-1; D not resolved. V dropped 2 bases and J dropped 1 base, with 4 bases sitting between them. CDR3 length: 13 residues. Germline V gives CDR1 SGHTS, CDR2 YDEGEE. The CDR3 bases are TGTGCCAGCAGCTTACAGTCCTACAATGAGCAGTTCTTC. Translating it yields CASSLQSYNEQFF.

In this sample, this clone turned up a few times. The CDR3 coding sequence is TGTGCCAGTAGTATATCGGGAATCGCTAACTATGGCTACACCTTC. As protein: CASSISGIANYGYTF. The rearrangement joins TRBV19 to TRBJ1-2; D not resolved. The CDR3 extends over 15 amino acids. Germline CDR1 LNHDA, CDR2 SQIVND (reference sequence). Trimming stripped 2 bases from V and 0 bases from J, with 10 bases between.

The V gene is TRBV5-6, the J gene TRBJ2-2, with TRBD1 matching over 9 bases. Trimming at V came to 2 bases and at J to 4 bases, leaving 3 bases not matched to a gene. The CDR3 is made up of 15 amino acids. Germline CDR1 and CDR2: SGHDT and YYEEEE. The CDR3 region is CASSLRTGVTGELFF. The CDR3 DNA follows: TGTGCCAGCAGCTTACGGACAGGGGTCACCGGGGAGCTGTTTTTT.

This chain connects TRBV7-8 to TRBJ1-1; D is unresolved. The germline gives CDR1 SGHVS, CDR2 FQNEAQ. This CDR3 region has 16 residues. Trimming removed 1 base from V and 1 base from J, with 13 bases in between. The CDR3 here is CASSLGSITGNTEAFF. Here the CDR3 DNA reads TGTGCCAGCAGCTTAGGTTCGATTACTGGGAACACTGAAGCTTTCTTT.

Points on this clone: One end of the junction varies from germline; a read error may be responsible. The chain couples TRBV7-9 to TRBJ2-1, with 11 bases that match TRBD2. Germline CDR1 SEHNR, CDR2 FQNEAQ (reference sequence). The CDR3 has 17 amino acids. The DNA for the CDR3 is TGTTCCAGCAGCTTTGGGTCGACTAGCGGGACCAATAATGAGCAGTTCTTC. Its translation is CSSSFGSTSGTNNEQFF.

The gene calls are TRBV27 and TRBJ1-2; 8 nucleotides line up with TRBD1. V lost 4 bases and J lost 4; bases outside the gene matches: 11. Germline V gene lookup returns CDR1 MNHEY and CDR2 SMNVEV (reference sequence). The CDR3 has 16 residues. CDR3 bases: TGTGCCAGCAGTTCCGGTACAACGGGACAGGTCTATGGCTACACCTTC. This translates into CASSSGTTGQVYGYTF.

The rearrangement joins TRBV7-3 to TRBJ2-1; 9 bases line up with TRBD2. The J segment lost 1 base and the V segment lost 2 bases, leaving 3 bases of the junction unmatched. The CDR3 extends over 16 amino acids. Germline V gene sequence: CDR1 SGHTA, CDR2 FQGTGA. The CDR3: CASSLSLAGSYNEQFF. The CDR3 DNA sequence: TGTGCCAGCAGCTTATCTCTAGCGGGATCCTACAATGAGCAGTTCTTC.

V gene TRBV10-2 combines with J gene TRBJ2-3; TRBD2 agrees at 14 bases. This CDR3 comprises 15 residues. CDR1 is WSHSY, CDR2 SAAADI, per germline. The trim removed 7 bases at V and 5 bases at J, leaving 5 bases unmatched. DNA of the CDR3: TGCGCCAGCATCAGGACTAGCGGGGGGCTAGATACGCAGTATTTT. Its translation is CASIRTSGGLDTQYF.

This clone has a handful of counts. The CDR3 DNA reads as TGTGCCAGCAGAGCAATAGTCACTGAAGCTTTCTTT. Amino acid sequence: CASRAIVTEAFF. The chain employs TRBV6-5 and TRBJ1-1; D remains ambiguous. Deletions cut 6 bases from V and 4 bases from J, with 9 bases between. The CDR3 is 12 residues long. Per germline, CDR1 MNHEY and CDR2 SVGAGI.

V is TRBV6-5 and J is TRBJ1-4, with 7 bases fitting TRBD1. The length of the CDR3 is 15 residues. Germline values: CDR1 MNHEY, CDR2 SVGAGI. The trim removed 5 bases at V and 4 bases at J, leaving 7 bases unmatched. The chain's CDR3 is CASSVIRGHNEKLFF. CDR3 nucleotide sequence: TGTGCCAGCAGTGTTATAAGGGGGCATAATGAAAAACTGTTTTTT.

The rearrangement links TRBV29-1 to TRBJ2-1; D is perhaps TRBD2 (6 bases). Germline CDR1 reads SQVTM; CDR2 reads ANQGSEA. This CDR3 has 14 amino acids. The germline V and J ends were trimmed by 4 bases and 6 bases, with 16 bases remaining between them. CDR3 loop: CSVATGSRGNEQFF. For the CDR3, the DNA is TGCAGCGTTGCAACCGGGTCGCGGGGCAATGAGCAGTTCTTC.

The chain has TRBV7-9 and TRBJ2-7, with 7 bases fitting TRBD1. This CDR3 region has 13 residues. Unmatched junction bases numbered 3, after V lost 5 bases and J lost 2 bases. Germline-derived CDR1 and CDR2 are SEHNR and FQNEAQ (reference sequence). CDR3 coding DNA: TGTGCCAGCAGCCGGGACAGAACCTACGAGCAGTACTTC. Translated: CASSRDRTYEQYF.

Only a few counts were recorded for this clone. V usage is TRBV4-1 and J usage is TRBJ2-1; weak D call: TRBD2 (6 bases). V dropped 1 base and J dropped 10 bases, with 17 bases sitting between them. From germline, CDR1 is MGHRA and CDR2 YSYEKL. This CDR3 contains 15 residues. Here the CDR3 reads CASSQADRWGEEQFF. In DNA form, the CDR3 reads TGCGCCAGCAGCCAAGCGGACCGATGGGGGGAAGAGCAGTTCTTC.

The rearrangement uses TRBV11-2 and TRBJ2-7; the match to TRBD2 covers 7 bases. Germline V gene lookup returns CDR1 SGHAT and CDR2 FQNNGV. CDR3 length equals 15 residues. Trimming cost V 0 bases and J 5 bases; bases outside gene matches: 7. The CDR3, as DNA: TGTGCCAGCAGCTTAGATCGGACTAGAGGCAACGAGCAGTACTTC. Translating it yields CASSLDRTRGNEQYF. The variable domain in full, with the rest retrieved from reference TRBV11-2 and TRBJ2-7, is EAGVAQSPRYKIIEKRQSVAFWCNPISGHATLYWYQQILGQGPKLLIQFQNNGVVDDSQLPKDRFSAERLKGVDSTLKIQPAKLEDSAVYLCASSLDRTRGNEQYFGPGTRLTVT.

CDR3 bases: TGTGCCAGCAGCTGGGGACAGGGTCTAGAGGGCTACACCTTC. It yields the protein CASSWGQGLEGYTF. This sequence joins TRBV5-6 and TRBJ1-2; 9 nucleotides match TRBD1. Trimming at V came to 3 bases and at J to 8 bases, leaving 8 bases not matched to a gene. The CDR3 length is 14 residues. Germline V gives CDR1 SGHDT, CDR2 YYEEEE.

As for this clone: Other nucleotide sequences in the sample specify the same CDR3. This sequence joins TRBV5-1 and TRBJ2-7, with a weak D call TRBD1 (6 bases). CDR3 length equals 15 residues. CDR1 is SGHRS and CDR2 is YFSETQ in the germline V gene. Deletions cut 0 bases from V and 0 bases from J, with 10 bases between. The CDR3 DNA reads as TGCGCCAGCAGCTTGGCAGGACAGAGCTCCTACGAGCAGTACTTC. Translation: CASSLAGQSSYEQYF.

As for this clone: Relative to the germline gene, one junction end is altered; a read error may explain this. The rearrangement uses TRBV5-6 and TRBJ2-6, with a possible D match to TRBD1 (5 bases). The CDR3 length is 14 residues. Germline V gene data show CDR1 as SGHDT and CDR2 as YYEEEE. In nucleotides, the CDR3 is TGTGCCAGCAGCTCCGACTCTGGGGCCAACGGCCTGACTTTC. This sequence encodes CASSSDSGANGLTF.

The chain recombines TRBV5-1 with TRBJ2-2; 11 bases align to TRBD1. Germline V lookup: CDR1 SGHRS, CDR2 YFSETQ. The CDR3 consists of 15 residues. Trimming at V came to 7 bases and at J to 6 bases, leaving 8 bases not matched to a gene. DNA of the CDR3: TGCGCCAGCCGGTGGGGGACAGGGGGTCCCGGGGAGCTGTTTTTT. As protein: CASRWGTGGPGELFF.

V and J are TRBV27 and TRBJ2-5; 10 nucleotides agree with TRBD1. Germline values: CDR1 MNHEY, CDR2 SMNVEV (reference sequence). After removal of 4 bases from V and 4 bases from J, the junction contained 3 bases not matched to a gene. The CDR3 contains 14 residues. CDR3 bases: TGTGCCAGCAGTTCCTGGGACAGGGGAGAGACCCAGTACTTC. Amino acid sequence: CASSSWDRGETQYF.

V gene TRBV6-5 combines with J gene TRBJ1-2, with 10 bases that match TRBD1. This CDR3 spans 15 amino acids. The germline gives CDR1 MNHEY, CDR2 SVGAGI. The V segment lost 5 bases and the J segment 4 bases; nucleotides outside the gene matches: 7. The CDR3 bases are TGTGCCAGCAGTCCCATGACAGGGGGCCGCTATGGCTACACCTTC. Translation: CASSPMTGGRYGYTF.

The rearrangement uses TRBV5-1 and TRBJ2-3, with D perhaps matching TRBD1 (6 bases). This CDR3 has 15 residues. V dropped 0 bases and J dropped 6 bases, with 14 bases sitting between them. Germline loops: CDR1 SGHRS, CDR2 YFSETQ. CDR3 in amino acids: CASSLEGIGGDTQYF. DNA of the CDR3: TGCGCCAGCAGCTTGGAAGGGATTGGGGGCGATACGCAGTATTTT.

The chain uses TRBV15 and TRBJ2-2, with D possibly TRBD2 on 6 matching bases. This CDR3 has 16 amino acids. Deletions cut 0 bases from V and 2 bases from J, with 10 bases between. The germline V gene has CDR1 LNHNV and CDR2 YYDKDF (reference sequence). The CDR3, as DNA: TGTGCCACCAGCAGAGAAATAGGACTAAACACCGGGGAGCTGTTTTTT. It is translated as CATSREIGLNTGELFF. Supplemented by reference TRBV15 and TRBJ2-2, the full variable domain reads DAMVIQNPRYQVTQFGKPVTLSCSQTLNHNVMYWYQQKSSQAPKLLFHYYDKDFNNEADTPDNFQSRRPNTSFCFLDIRSPGLGDTAMYLCATSREIGLNTGELFFGEGSRLTVL.

This chain links TRBV14 with TRBJ1-2, with D possibly being TRBD1 (5 bases). The germline gives CDR1 SGHDN, CDR2 FVKESK. Trimming pared 1 base from V and 6 bases from J, leaving 24 bases between. CDR3 length equals 18 residues. CDR3 loop: CASSQGPVGRASRDGYTF. The CDR3 DNA follows: TGTGCCAGCAGCCAAGGTCCAGTTGGCAGGGCGTCTCGGGATGGCTACACCTTC.

This chain joins TRBV25-1 and TRBJ1-2; D remains ambiguous. The CDR3 extends over 12 amino acids. V lost 7 bases and J lost 6, with 12 bases in between. Germline assignment: CDR1 MGHDK and CDR2 SYGVNS. The CDR3 DNA reads TGTGCCAGCACCTCGGGCGGGCATGGCTACACCTTC. The encoded protein is CASTSGGHGYTF.

The sample holds a few counts of this clone. The CDR3 bases are TGTGCCAGCAGCCTCCGGGACAGTAACACCGGGGAGCTGTTTTTT. As protein: CASSLRDSNTGELFF. This rearrangement joins TRBV5-4 to TRBJ2-2; 7 bases fit TRBD1. The ends lost 4 bases at V and 2 bases at J; junction bases unmatched: 5. CDR3 length: 15 amino acids. The V gene's germline CDR1 is SGHNT and CDR2 YYREEE (reference sequence).

This chain joins TRBV4-2 and TRBJ1-2, with D tentatively TRBD1 (5 bases). CDR3 length equals 15 residues. Trimming cost V 0 bases and J 0 bases, with 8 bases left between them. Per germline, CDR1 LGHNA and CDR2 YNFKEQ. CDR3 coding DNA: TGTGCCAGCAGCCAAGAAGCAGGGCCTAACTATGGCTACACCTTC. This codes for CASSQEAGPNYGYTF.

The rearrangement uses TRBV7-9 and TRBJ1-2; 9 bases match TRBD1. This CDR3 region has 15 residues. Germline V gene data show CDR1 as SEHNR and CDR2 as FQNEAQ (reference sequence). Trimming cost V 5 bases and J 7 bases; bases outside gene matches: 11. The CDR3 nucleotides are TGTGCCAGCAGCAACCCAGGGACAGGGATCGCTGGCTACACCTTC. It is translated as CASSNPGTGIAGYTF.

This clone was observed a handful of times. The chain couples TRBV13 to TRBJ2-7; 10 bases align to TRBD1. The CDR3 sequence is 14 residues long. Germline values: CDR1 PRHDT, CDR2 FYEKMQ (reference sequence). The ends lost 6 bases at V and 8 bases at J; junction bases unmatched: 10. The CDR3 nucleotides read TGTGCCAGCAGGACTTTGGGGACAGGGGAAAAGCAGTACTTC. Residues: CASRTLGTGEKQYF.

V usage is TRBV2 and J usage is TRBJ1-2, with D uncertain. Trimming stripped 3 bases from V and 5 bases from J, with 7 bases between. The CDR3 runs 12 residues. Germline CDR1 is SNHLY and CDR2 is FYNNEI. This chain's CDR3 is CASSENRYGYTF. Written as DNA, the CDR3 is TGTGCCAGCAGTGAGAATCGGTATGGCTACACCTTC.

This clone was counted between two and nine times. This chain uses TRBV7-3 with TRBJ2-3; no firm D call. The germline V gene encodes CDR1 SGHTA and CDR2 FQGTGA. The CDR3 is 15 residues long. The germline V and J ends were trimmed by 5 bases and 3 bases, with 15 bases remaining between them. CDR3 nucleotide sequence: TGTGCCAGCAGCACCGCAGGTACGAAGACAGATACGCAGTATTTT. It codes for CASSTAGTKTDTQYF.

The chain is built from TRBV6-4 and TRBJ2-6, with TRBD1 as a possible D gene (6 bases). CDR3 length: 19 amino acids. Germline lookup yields CDR1 MRHNA and CDR2 SNTAGT. V lost 2 bases to trimming and J lost 0 bases, with 17 bases between them. The CDR3 protein is CASSDPTGSPFSGANVLTF. The CDR3 DNA follows: TGTGCCAGCAGTGACCCTACAGGGTCCCCCTTCTCTGGGGCCAACGTCCTGACTTTC.